The T cell receptor (beta chain) described here comes from a study of shared clonotypes between healthy human individuals. Germline CDR1 and CDR2: MDHEN and SYDVKM. The V and J ends lost 3 bases and 0 bases, in that order; junction bases with no gene match: 2. CDR3 size: 15 residues. Libraries were prepared by immunoSEQ multiplex PCR; TCRdb keeps only in-frame clonotypes and omits some of them. There are about 1.1 million clones in the sample; approximately 80% occur only once, and 0.6% to 0.75% lies in the top ten. A word on this clone: Other DNA sequences in this specimen translate into the identical CDR3.

The chain links TRBV28 to TRBJ1-3; 7 positions agree with TRBD1. The sample taken for sequencing was memory CD4+ T cells from PBMCs. Subset indicated: CD45RA-negative fraction. The clonotype was recovered from a young man in good health. Some clones in this sample may be carry-over from other donors' samples. CDR3 sequence (DNA): TGTGCCAGCAGTTTGGGACAGAGCTCTGGAAACACCATATATTTT. It translates to CASSLGQSSGNTIYF.